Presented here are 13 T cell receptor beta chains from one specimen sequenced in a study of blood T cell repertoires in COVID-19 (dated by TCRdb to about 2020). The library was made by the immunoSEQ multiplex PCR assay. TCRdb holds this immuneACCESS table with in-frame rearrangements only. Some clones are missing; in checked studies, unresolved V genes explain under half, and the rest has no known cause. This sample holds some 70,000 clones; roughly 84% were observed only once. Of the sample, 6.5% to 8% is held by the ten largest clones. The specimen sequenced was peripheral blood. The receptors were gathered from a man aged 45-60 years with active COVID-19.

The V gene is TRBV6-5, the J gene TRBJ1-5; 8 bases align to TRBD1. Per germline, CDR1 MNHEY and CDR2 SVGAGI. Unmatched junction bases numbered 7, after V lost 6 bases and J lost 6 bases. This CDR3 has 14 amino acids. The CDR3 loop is CASRYRTGSQPQHF. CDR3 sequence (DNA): TGTGCCAGCAGGTACCGGACAGGGAGTCAGCCCCAGCATTTT.

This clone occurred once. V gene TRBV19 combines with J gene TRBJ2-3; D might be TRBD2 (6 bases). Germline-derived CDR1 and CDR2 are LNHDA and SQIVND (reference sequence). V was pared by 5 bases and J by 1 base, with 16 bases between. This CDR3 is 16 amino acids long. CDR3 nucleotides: TGTGCCAGTAGTCGTGGGGCGGGATGGCGCACAGATACGCAGTATTTT. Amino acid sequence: CASSRGAGWRTDTQYF.

CDR3 sequence: CATSRDAAGGGEKLFF. CDR3 coding DNA: TGTGCCACCAGCAGAGATGCGGCAGGGGGAGGTGAAAAACTGTTTTTT. The chain couples TRBV15 to TRBJ1-4, with TRBD1 identical over 7 bases. The germline V gene has CDR1 LNHNV and CDR2 YYDKDF (reference sequence). The CDR3 contains 16 residues. With 0 bases clipped from V and 7 bases from J, the junction kept 8 bases outside the gene matches.

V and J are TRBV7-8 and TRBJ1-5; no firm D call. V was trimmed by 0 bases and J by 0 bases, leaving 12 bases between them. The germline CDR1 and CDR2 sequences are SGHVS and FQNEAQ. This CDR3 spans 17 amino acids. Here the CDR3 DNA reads TGTGCCAGCAGCTTAGCTCTTGGACTAAATAGCAATCAGCCCCAGCATTTT. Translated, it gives CASSLALGLNSNQPQHF.

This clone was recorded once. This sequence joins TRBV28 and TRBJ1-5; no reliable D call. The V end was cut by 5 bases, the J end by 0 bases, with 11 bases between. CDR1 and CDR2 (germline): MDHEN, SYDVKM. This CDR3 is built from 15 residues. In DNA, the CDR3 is TGTGCCAGCAGTCAAATCGCAGATAGCAATCAGCCCCAGCATTTT. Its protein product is CASSQIADSNQPQHF.

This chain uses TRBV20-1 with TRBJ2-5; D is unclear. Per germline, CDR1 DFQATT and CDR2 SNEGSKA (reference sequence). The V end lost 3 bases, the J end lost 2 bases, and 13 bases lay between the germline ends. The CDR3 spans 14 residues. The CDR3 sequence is CSASTPQRQETQYF. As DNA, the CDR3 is TGCAGTGCTAGTACCCCACAGAGACAAGAGACCCAGTACTTC.

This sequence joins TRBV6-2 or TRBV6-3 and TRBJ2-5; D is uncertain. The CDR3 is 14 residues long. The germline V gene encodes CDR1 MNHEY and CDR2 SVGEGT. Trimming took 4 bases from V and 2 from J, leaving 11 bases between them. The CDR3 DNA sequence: TGTGCCAGCAGTTCCAGACTCCCACAAGAGACCCAGTACTTC. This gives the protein CASSSRLPQETQYF.

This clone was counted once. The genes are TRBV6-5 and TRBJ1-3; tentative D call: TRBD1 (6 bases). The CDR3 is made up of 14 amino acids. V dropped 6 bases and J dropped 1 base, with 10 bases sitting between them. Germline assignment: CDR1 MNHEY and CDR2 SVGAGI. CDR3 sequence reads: CASRIGQSGNTIYF. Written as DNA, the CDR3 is TGTGCCAGCAGAATCGGACAGTCTGGAAACACCATATATTTT.

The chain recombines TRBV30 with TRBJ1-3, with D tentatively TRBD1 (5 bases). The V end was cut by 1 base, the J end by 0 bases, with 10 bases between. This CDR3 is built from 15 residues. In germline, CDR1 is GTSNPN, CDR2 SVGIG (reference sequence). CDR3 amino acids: CAWSAPGNSGNTIYF. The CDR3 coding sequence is TGTGCCTGGAGTGCTCCAGGGAACTCTGGAAACACCATATATTTT.

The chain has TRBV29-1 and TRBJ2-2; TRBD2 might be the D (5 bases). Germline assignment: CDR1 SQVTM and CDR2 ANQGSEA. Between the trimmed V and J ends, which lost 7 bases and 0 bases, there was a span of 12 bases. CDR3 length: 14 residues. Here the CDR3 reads CSARAVTNTGELFF. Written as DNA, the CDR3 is TGCAGCGCTCGAGCGGTAACGAACACCGGGGAGCTGTTTTTT.

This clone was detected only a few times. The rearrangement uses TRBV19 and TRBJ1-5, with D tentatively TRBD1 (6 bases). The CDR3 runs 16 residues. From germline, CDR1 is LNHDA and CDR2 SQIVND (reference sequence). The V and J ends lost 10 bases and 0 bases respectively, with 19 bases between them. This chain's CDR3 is CATSDRLYDSNQPQHF. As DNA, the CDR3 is TGTGCCACCTCGGACAGATTATACGATAGCAATCAGCCCCAGCATTTT.

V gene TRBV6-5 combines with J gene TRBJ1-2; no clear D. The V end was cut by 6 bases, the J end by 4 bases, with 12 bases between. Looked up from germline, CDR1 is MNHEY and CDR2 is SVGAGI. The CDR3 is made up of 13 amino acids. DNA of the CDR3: TGTGCCAGCAGCACCCGACGGAGCTATGGCTACACCTTC. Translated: CASSTRRSYGYTF.

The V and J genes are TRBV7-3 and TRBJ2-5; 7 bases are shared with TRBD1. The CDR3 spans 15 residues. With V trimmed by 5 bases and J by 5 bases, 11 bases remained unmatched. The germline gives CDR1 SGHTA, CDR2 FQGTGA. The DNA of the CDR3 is TGTGCCAGCAGCCCCACCGGACAGGTCCAGGAGACCCAGTACTTC. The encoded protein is CASSPTGQVQETQYF.